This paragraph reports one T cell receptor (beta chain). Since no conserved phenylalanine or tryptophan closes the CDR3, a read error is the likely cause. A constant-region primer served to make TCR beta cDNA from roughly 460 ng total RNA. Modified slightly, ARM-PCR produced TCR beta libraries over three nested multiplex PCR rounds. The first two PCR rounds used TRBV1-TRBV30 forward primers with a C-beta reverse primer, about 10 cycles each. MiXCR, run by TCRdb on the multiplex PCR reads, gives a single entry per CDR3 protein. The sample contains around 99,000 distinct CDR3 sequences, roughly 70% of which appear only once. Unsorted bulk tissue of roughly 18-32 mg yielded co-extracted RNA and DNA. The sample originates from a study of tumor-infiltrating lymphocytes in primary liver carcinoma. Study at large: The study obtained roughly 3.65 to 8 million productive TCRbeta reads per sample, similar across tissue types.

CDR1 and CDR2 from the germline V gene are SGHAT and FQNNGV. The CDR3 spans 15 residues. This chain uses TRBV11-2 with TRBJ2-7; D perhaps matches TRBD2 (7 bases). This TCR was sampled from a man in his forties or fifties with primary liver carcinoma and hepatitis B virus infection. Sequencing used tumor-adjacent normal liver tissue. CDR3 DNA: TGTGCAAGCAGCTCTGGGAGGGGGACCTTTGGAGAGCAGTACCTC. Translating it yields CASSSGRGTFGEQYL.